Sequencing of this TCR beta chain was carried out in a study of cytomegalovirus exposure and HLA in healthy donors. In the study overall: A later analysis reported the same platform for the roughly 110 validation repertoires and the roughly 700 first-cohort repertoires.

The assay was immunoSEQ multiplex PCR, and TCRdb's table has in-frame clones only and misses some. Here the sample spans 130,000 to 150,000 clones, 80% to 90% being singletons. General observations from the study: Both high specificity and high sensitivity reportedly marked the classifier's diagnosis of cytomegalovirus status. A few CMV-associated chains were confirmed in vitro to be specific for CMV antigens. Cytomegalovirus-associated status was assigned to about 170 TCR beta chains.

CDR1 is MNHEY and CDR2 is SMNVEV in the germline V gene (reference sequence). This CDR3 comprises 14 residues. Trimming stripped 4 bases from V and 4 bases from J, with 13 bases between. Regarding this clone: Its matching antigen is unknown.

Material for sequencing was PBMCs. This TCR was recovered from a man aged 18 to 30 in good health and CMV-seropositive. The J gene is TRBJ1-2, the V gene TRBV27, with D tentatively TRBD1 (5 bases). CDR3 nucleotide sequence: TGTGCCAGCAGTTCAGGCGGGGCGGCCTATGGCTACACCTTC. The encoded protein is CASSSGGAAYGYTF.